Many counts were recorded for the clone carrying this TCR beta chain. The antigen remains unidentified. MiXCR was run by TCRdb on the 5' RACE reads, yielding one entry per CDR3 protein. This table has fewer than 550,000 distinct CDR3 sequences, roughly 5.3% appearing once. The data originate from a study of CD8 T cells in ankylosing spondylitis. Overall study results and limits: The clones that were linked to disease were reported to be significantly enriched in matched synovial fluid samples from ankylosing spondylitis patients. Those disease-linked clones were CD8+; they were also relatively rare in peripheral blood. Previously reported in reactive arthritis synovial fluid and blood were some of the motif variants. Among TCR beta sequences, a motif of eight highly homologous variants appeared characteristic of ankylosing spondylitis blood.

CDR1 is DFQATT, CDR2 SNEGSKA, per germline (reference sequence). V shed 1 base, J shed 12 bases, and the junction held 3 bases outside the gene matches. CDR3 length: 12 amino acids. This TCR was sampled from a male donor with ankylosing spondylitis. Specimen: blood, either unsorted or a sorted T cell fraction (not recorded which). The chain carries TRBV20-1 and TRBJ2-1, with 10 bases fitting TRBD2. CDR3: CSARAAGGRQFF. The CDR3 DNA reads as TGCAGTGCTAGAGCAGCGGGGGGGAGGCAGTTCTTC.